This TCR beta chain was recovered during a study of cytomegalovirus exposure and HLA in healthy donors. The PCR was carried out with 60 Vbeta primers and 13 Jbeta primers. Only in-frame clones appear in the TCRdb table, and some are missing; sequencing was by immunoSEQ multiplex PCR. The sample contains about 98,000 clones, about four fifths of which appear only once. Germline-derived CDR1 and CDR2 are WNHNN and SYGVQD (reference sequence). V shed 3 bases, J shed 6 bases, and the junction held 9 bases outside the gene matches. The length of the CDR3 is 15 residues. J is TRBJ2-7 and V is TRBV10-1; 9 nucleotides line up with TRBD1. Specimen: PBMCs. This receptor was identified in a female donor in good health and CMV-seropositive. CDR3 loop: CASSDYSQTGGEQYF. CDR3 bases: TGCGCCAGCAGTGACTACTCTCAGACAGGGGGCGAGCAGTACTTC.